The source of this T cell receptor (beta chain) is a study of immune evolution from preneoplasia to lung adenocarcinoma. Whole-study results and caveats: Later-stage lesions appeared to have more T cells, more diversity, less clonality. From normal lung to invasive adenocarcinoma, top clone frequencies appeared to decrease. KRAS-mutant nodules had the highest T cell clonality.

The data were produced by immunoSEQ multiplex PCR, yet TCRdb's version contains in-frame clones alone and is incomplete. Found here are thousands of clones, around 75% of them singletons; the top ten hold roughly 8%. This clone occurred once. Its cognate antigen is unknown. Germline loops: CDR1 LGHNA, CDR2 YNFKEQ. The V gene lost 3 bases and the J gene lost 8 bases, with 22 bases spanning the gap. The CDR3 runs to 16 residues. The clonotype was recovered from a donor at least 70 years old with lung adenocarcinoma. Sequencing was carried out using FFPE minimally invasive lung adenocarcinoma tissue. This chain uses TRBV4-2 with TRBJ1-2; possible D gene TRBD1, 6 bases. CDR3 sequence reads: CASSHLRAGDIGGYTF. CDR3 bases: TGTGCCAGCAGCCACCTTCGGGCGGGGGACATCGGAGGCTACACCTTC.